The 31 T cell receptor beta chains below were found in one sample sequenced in a study of cytomegalovirus exposure and HLA in healthy donors. PCR amplification relied on 60 Vbeta primers (plus 13 Jbeta primers). Clones were sequenced by immunoSEQ multiplex PCR, and TCRdb holds only the in-frame ones, with some missing. Here the sample spans about 100,000 clones, over 65% being singletons. Sequencing was done on a sample of PBMCs. The receptors stem from a woman in her fifties or sixties in good health and CMV-seronegative.

The CDR3 region is CASSYSATGGKYEQYF. The CDR3 nucleotides are TGTGCCAGCAGTTACTCGGCGACGGGGGGGAAGTACGAGCAGTACTTC. The J gene is TRBJ2-7, the V gene TRBV6-5; 8 nucleotides match TRBD2. This CDR3 has 16 amino acids. Looked up from germline, CDR1 is MNHEY and CDR2 is SVGAGI. V lost 0 bases, J lost 4 bases, and 8 bases stayed unmatched.

The chain combines TRBV10-2 with TRBJ2-1; 8 bases are shared with TRBD2. The CDR3 loop spans 16 amino acids. J was trimmed by 5 bases and V by 1 base; bases with no gene match: 7. The V gene's germline CDR1 is WSHSY and CDR2 SAAADI. This CDR3 reads CASSELGLGANNEQFF. The CDR3 DNA reads as TGCGCCAGCAGTGAGTTGGGACTAGGAGCGAACAATGAGCAGTTCTTC.

This chain uses TRBV7-2 with TRBJ1-2; tentatively, D is TRBD1 (5 bases). V lost 1 base to trimming and J lost 6 bases, with 12 bases between them. Germline-derived CDR1 and CDR2 are SGHTA and FQGNSA. The CDR3 consists of 14 residues. DNA of the CDR3: TGTGCCAGCAGCTTAGTTGGGGGGGATGATGGCTACACCTTC. It translates to CASSLVGGDDGYTF.

The rearrangement links TRBV5-1 to TRBJ2-1; 11 bases match TRBD1. The CDR3 length is 14 residues. The germline gives CDR1 SGHRS, CDR2 YFSETQ. The trim removed 4 bases at V and 9 bases at J, leaving 6 bases unmatched. The CDR3 sequence: CASSSGQGAGEQFF. As DNA, the CDR3 is TGCGCCAGCAGCAGCGGACAGGGGGCTGGTGAGCAGTTCTTC.

The chain employs TRBV28 and TRBJ2-5, with TRBD1 matching over 8 bases. Per the germline V gene, CDR1 is MDHEN and CDR2 is SYDVKM. The CDR3 consists of 13 residues. Trimming took 8 bases from V and 7 from J; bases not matched to a gene: 9. As DNA, the CDR3 is TGTGCCAGCGGGACAGGCCCCAGTCGGACCCAGTACTTC. Translated, it gives CASGTGPSRTQYF.

J is TRBJ2-7 and V is TRBV4-3; D possibly corresponds to TRBD1 (5 bases). V lost 4 bases, J lost 4 bases, and 20 bases lay in between. Germline CDR1 reads LGHNA; CDR2 reads YSLEER. This CDR3 contains 16 residues. CDR3: CASSPAPDTPWYEQYF. The CDR3 DNA reads TGCGCCAGCAGCCCAGCCCCGGACACCCCGTGGTACGAGCAGTACTTC.

The chain combines TRBV6-6 with TRBJ2-7, with 10 positions matching TRBD2. The ends lost 2 bases at V and 7 bases at J; junction bases unmatched: 8. CDR3 size: 15 residues. Germline V gives CDR1 MNHNY, CDR2 SVGAGI (reference sequence). CDR3 in amino acids: CASSYGLAGAGEQYF. Here the CDR3 DNA reads TGTGCCAGCAGTTACGGGCTAGCGGGGGCGGGGGAGCAGTACTTC.

V gene TRBV6-6 combines with J gene TRBJ2-5; 7 bases are a match to TRBD2. The CDR3 is 16 residues long. The ends lost 6 bases at V and 5 bases at J; junction bases unmatched: 15. The germline CDR1 and CDR2 sequences are MNHNY and SVGAGI (reference sequence). CDR3 in amino acids: CASSPMGAGDLETQYF. In DNA, the CDR3 is TGTGCCAGCAGCCCAATGGGTGCGGGAGATTTGGAGACCCAGTACTTC.

The chain combines TRBV7-2 with TRBJ1-1, with D possibly being TRBD1 (5 bases). From germline, CDR1 is SGHTA and CDR2 FQGNSA. This CDR3 has 13 residues. Deletions cut 5 bases from V and 4 bases from J, with 11 bases between. The DNA of the CDR3 is TGTGCCAGCAGCAATAGACAGATCACTGAAGCTTTCTTT. It yields the protein CASSNRQITEAFF.

V gene TRBV29-1 combines with J gene TRBJ2-2; 8 nucleotides agree with TRBD1. Per germline, CDR1 SQVTM and CDR2 ANQGSEA. Trimming took 5 bases from V and 1 from J; bases not matched to a gene: 9. This CDR3 has 16 residues. The CDR3 reads CSVLLKDRENTGELFF. As DNA, the CDR3 is TGCAGCGTTCTGTTGAAGGACAGGGAGAACACCGGGGAGCTGTTTTTT.

The chain links TRBV5-6 to TRBJ2-1; 13 bases are a match to TRBD2. Trimming took 0 bases from V and 9 from J; bases not matched to a gene: 3. Germline-derived CDR1 and CDR2 are SGHDT and YYEEEE. This CDR3 region has 15 residues. DNA for the CDR3: TGTGCCAGCAGCTTGGGACTAGCGGGGGGAACTGAGCAGTTCTTC. Translation: CASSLGLAGGTEQFF.

This clone has a single count. The chain combines TRBV6-5 with TRBJ2-1; 14 bases line up with TRBD2. J gave up 6 bases and V 6 bases, and 4 bases lay outside the gene matches. The CDR3 has 15 residues. The germline CDR1 and CDR2 sequences are MNHEY and SVGAGI. The CDR3 sequence is CASRLGTSGSNEQFF. CDR3 nucleotide sequence: TGTGCCAGCAGACTAGGGACTAGCGGGAGCAATGAGCAGTTCTTC.

The sample holds one count of this clone. The rearrangement links TRBV18 to TRBJ2-3; the D gene is possibly TRBD1 (5 bases). The CDR3 extends over 15 amino acids. Per germline, CDR1 KGHSH and CDR2 LQKENI. V was pared by 0 bases and J by 2 bases, with 9 bases between. This CDR3 is CASSPPQGYTDTQYF. The CDR3 DNA follows: TGTGCCAGCTCACCACCGCAGGGATACACAGATACGCAGTATTTT.

The J gene is TRBJ2-3, the V gene TRBV6-5; 15 positions agree with TRBD2. CDR1 MNHEY and CDR2 SVGAGI come from the germline V gene. The CDR3 extends over 16 amino acids. Trimming cost V 0 bases and J 6 bases; bases outside gene matches: 1. The CDR3 spells CASSYSGLAGGDTQYF. In DNA form, the CDR3 reads TGTGCCAGCAGTTACTCGGGACTAGCGGGGGGCGATACGCAGTATTTT.

This clone was detected only once. The genes are TRBV29-1 and TRBJ1-2, with 10 bases identical to TRBD1. CDR1 is SQVTM, CDR2 ANQGSEA, per germline. The CDR3 runs 13 residues. Losses at the gene ends were 5 bases for V and 6 bases for J; bases not matched to a gene: 6. This chain's CDR3 is CSVTGQGDNGYTF. The CDR3 nucleotides read TGCAGCGTTACCGGACAGGGGGACAATGGCTACACCTTC.

This clone showed up just a few times. J is TRBJ2-5 and V is TRBV18; 7 bases match TRBD1. Germline trimming cut 3 bases from V and 5 bases from J; bases unmatched to any gene: 3. The length of the CDR3 is 13 residues. Germline V gives CDR1 KGHSH, CDR2 LQKENI. The CDR3 region is CASSPDRSETQYF. The CDR3 bases are TGTGCCAGCTCACCGGACAGGTCCGAGACCCAGTACTTC.

This clone was seen a handful of times. The rearrangement links TRBV30 to TRBJ1-5; TRBD1 matches 8 bases. Germline V gives CDR1 GTSNPN, CDR2 SVGIG (reference sequence). V gave up 7 bases and J gave up 2 bases; unmatched junction bases: 7. This CDR3 comprises 14 residues. The DNA of the CDR3 is TGTGCCTCCGGGTGGGGACAGGGCAATCAGCCCCAGCATTTT. Protein sequence: CASGWGQGNQPQHF.

The chain recombines TRBV2 with TRBJ1-2; the D gene is possibly TRBD1 (5 bases). V lost 3 bases to trimming and J lost 1 base, with 9 bases between them. CDR1 is SNHLY, CDR2 FYNNEI, per germline. This CDR3 has 14 amino acids. CDR3 sequence (DNA): TGTGCCAGCAGTGATCTGGGACTTAACTATGGCTACACCTTC. Translated: CASSDLGLNYGYTF.

This clone was detected only a few times. The chain recombines TRBV4-3 with TRBJ1-4, with D possibly TRBD1 on 6 matching bases. Germline-derived CDR1 and CDR2 are LGHNA and YSLEER. The CDR3 has 15 amino acids. V was shortened by 5 bases and J by 4 bases, with 14 bases between the two germline ends. The CDR3 loop is CASSSRQAFNEKLFF. The CDR3 bases are TGCGCCAGCAGCTCCAGACAGGCCTTTAATGAAAAACTGTTTTTT.

This chain uses TRBV9 with TRBJ2-3; 9 bases match TRBD2. V shed 4 bases and J 6 bases; nucleotides not matched to a gene: 12. Germline CDR1 and CDR2: SGDLS and YYNGEE. This CDR3 spans 16 amino acids. The DNA of the CDR3 is TGTGCCAGCAGCTTTCAGACTAGCGGCAGCAGGGATACGCAGTATTTT. Its translation is CASSFQTSGSRDTQYF.

This clone appeared a few times. The chain combines TRBV7-9 with TRBJ2-7, with 8 nucleotides matching TRBD1. V shed 3 bases, J shed 5 bases, and the junction held 3 bases outside the gene matches. Looked up from germline, CDR1 is SEHNR and CDR2 is FQNEAQ (reference sequence). The CDR3 has 13 residues. Here the CDR3 reads CASSFGQGNEQYF. The DNA for the CDR3 is TGTGCCAGCAGCTTCGGACAGGGCAACGAGCAGTACTTC. Complete variable domain (other parts from reference TRBV7-9 and TRBJ2-7): DTGVSQNPRHKITKRGQNVTFRCDPISEHNRLYWYRQTLGQGPEFLTYFQNEAQLEKSRLLSDRFSAERPKGSFSTLEIQRTEQGDSAMYLCASSFGQGNEQYFGPGTRLTVT.

The rearrangement uses TRBV7-6 and TRBJ1-4; possibly TRBD1 for D (6 bases). In germline, CDR1 is SGHVS, CDR2 FNYEAQ. This CDR3 has 16 amino acids. V lost 4 bases and J lost 2, with 14 bases in between. This CDR3 reads CASSSKRGITNEKLFF. CDR3 nucleotides: TGTGCCAGCAGCTCAAAGAGGGGGATCACTAATGAAAAACTGTTTTTT.

The rearrangement uses TRBV19 and TRBJ2-5; TRBD1 is a possible D gene (6 bases). The CDR3 runs 15 residues. Deletions cut 0 bases from V and 7 bases from J, with 15 bases between. Germline V gene lookup returns CDR1 LNHDA and CDR2 SQIVND (reference sequence). The CDR3 region has the DNA TGTGCCAGTAGTATAGAGCCCACAGGGTTTGGGACCCAGTACTTC. It codes for CASSIEPTGFGTQYF.

CDR3 sequence (DNA): TGTGCCACCAGGGCAGGGGACCTACACACCGGGGAGCTGTTTTTT. It yields the protein CATRAGDLHTGELFF. This chain links TRBV7-2 with TRBJ2-2, with D perhaps matching TRBD1 (6 bases). Germline V gene sequence: CDR1 SGHTA, CDR2 FQGNSA. The CDR3 consists of 15 residues. V was pared by 10 bases and J by 3 bases, with 18 bases between.

This chain uses TRBV7-2 with TRBJ2-1; 7 bases map to TRBD1. The CDR3 sequence is 15 residues long. V lost 5 bases to trimming and J lost 9 bases; unmatched junction nucleotides: 13. From germline, CDR1 is SGHTA and CDR2 FQGNSA. The CDR3 coding sequence is TGTGCCAGCAGCCTATACAGGGGATTGGCGATTGAGCAGTTCTTC. Translated: CASSLYRGLAIEQFF.

The rearrangement joins TRBV6-1 to TRBJ2-7, with 13 bases fitting TRBD2. This CDR3 is built from 19 residues. The junction had 11 bases not matched to a gene; V was cut back by 3 bases and J by 0 bases. The germline CDR1 and CDR2 sequences are MNHNS and SASEGT. This CDR3 reads CASSESPGLAGTSSYEQYF. The CDR3 DNA reads TGTGCCAGCAGTGAGTCCCCGGGACTAGCGGGGACGAGCTCCTACGAGCAGTACTTC.

This clone has a single count. This chain uses TRBV10-3 with TRBJ1-2; unclear D gene. The CDR3 has 13 amino acids. Looked up from germline, CDR1 is ENHRY and CDR2 is SYGVKD. The ends were cut back, 5 bases at V and 0 bases at J, with 7 bases in the middle. The CDR3 DNA sequence: TGTGCCATCAGTCAACAGCCTAACTATGGCTACACCTTC. This gives the protein CAISQQPNYGYTF.

The chain's CDR3 is CASSIAEGANGELFF. The DNA of the CDR3 is TGTGCCAGTAGTATAGCGGAGGGGGCAAACGGGGAGCTGTTTTTT. J is TRBJ2-2 and V is TRBV19, with a weak D call TRBD1 (7 bases). Germline values: CDR1 LNHDA, CDR2 SQIVND (reference sequence). Trimming took 1 base from V and 7 from J, leaving 13 bases between them. The CDR3 loop spans 15 amino acids.

This chain links TRBV19 with TRBJ1-2; TRBD1 aligns across 9 bases. Germline loops: CDR1 LNHDA, CDR2 SQIVND (reference sequence). This CDR3 region has 14 residues. Trimming at V came to 5 bases and at J to 7 bases, leaving 8 bases not matched to a gene. CDR3 loop: CASSYRGRGSGYTF. The CDR3 DNA sequence: TGTGCCAGTAGTTACAGGGGGCGAGGGTCTGGCTACACCTTC.

The V gene is TRBV28, the J gene TRBJ2-7; 7 positions match TRBD2. J gave up 3 bases and V 2 bases, and 10 bases lay outside the gene matches. The CDR3 spans 16 residues. Germline V gene sequence: CDR1 MDHEN, CDR2 SYDVKM. CDR3 protein: CASSLGVSGLYYEQYF. For the CDR3, the DNA is TGTGCCAGCAGTTTAGGGGTTAGCGGGCTTTACTACGAGCAGTACTTC.

V usage is TRBV6-4 and J usage is TRBJ2-7; 8 nucleotides match TRBD1. This CDR3 has 16 residues. The ends lost 5 bases at V and 2 bases at J; junction bases unmatched: 11. CDR1 is MRHNA, CDR2 SNTAGT, per germline. CDR3: CASSTTGGLSPYEQYF. The CDR3 DNA follows: TGTGCCAGCAGTACCACAGGGGGTCTTAGCCCCTACGAGCAGTACTTC.